The 26 T cell receptor beta chains in this list originate from one sample, sequenced in a study of prognosis after radiotherapy for stage I lung cancer. Amplification of TCR beta CDR3 from genomic DNA used two-round multiplex PCR. First-round PCR, the initial amplification, used primers specific to each TRBV and TRBJ gene. TCRdb independently ran MiXCR on the multiplex PCR reads; one entry per CDR3 protein. The sample lists 9,500 to 15,000 distinct CDR3 sequences; less than 70% were seen once. Sequencing was performed on PBMCs, taken before or after stereotactic body radiation therapy (not recorded which). The receptors stem from a donor over 45 with non-small cell lung cancer.

The CDR3 coding sequence is TGCAGTGCTATAACCACGACAGGGTACGGCTACACCTTC. It encodes CSAITTTGYGYTF. This rearrangement joins TRBV20-1 to TRBJ1-2, with 7 bases that match TRBD1. With 4 bases clipped from V and 8 bases from J, the junction kept 10 bases outside the gene matches. Germline loops: CDR1 DFQATT, CDR2 SNEGSKA (reference sequence). The CDR3 extends over 13 amino acids.

At least ten counts were recorded for this clonotype. J is TRBJ1-2 and V is TRBV19, with a possible D match to TRBD1 (6 bases). The V end was cut by 6 bases, the J end by 2 bases, with 13 bases between. The CDR3 consists of 14 residues. CDR1 is LNHDA, CDR2 SQIVND, per germline (reference sequence). The CDR3 protein is CASRNPGQNYGYTF. The CDR3 nucleotides are TGTGCCAGTAGGAACCCCGGACAGAACTATGGCTACACCTTC.

The chain carries TRBV9 and TRBJ2-3, with TRBD2 matching over 11 bases. The CDR3 has 16 residues. Germline V gene data show CDR1 as SGDLS and CDR2 as YYNGEE. V lost 4 bases and J lost 2; bases outside the gene matches: 6. The CDR3 nucleotides are TGTGCCAGCAGCCCGTTGACTAGCGGGAACACAGATACGCAGTATTTT. Encoded protein: CASSPLTSGNTDTQYF.

Relative to its sample, this clonotype is medium-sized. The gene calls are TRBV24-1 and TRBJ2-2; D remains unclear. CDR3 length: 11 amino acids. Germline CDR1 and CDR2: KGHDR and SFDVKD. The V end was cut by 6 bases, the J end by 9 bases, with 7 bases between. The CDR3 loop reads CATSLYRELFF. For the CDR3, the DNA is TGTGCCACCAGTTTGTACAGGGAGCTGTTTTTT.

Comment on this clonotype: Since a much larger clone is just one base distant, this may be a read error. J is TRBJ2-5 and V is TRBV11-3; 7 bases are a match to TRBD1. The CDR3 extends over 15 amino acids. CDR1 and CDR2 (germline): SGHNT, YENEEA. Trimming cost V 5 bases and J 5 bases; bases outside gene matches: 11. The CDR3 DNA sequence: TGTGCCAGCAGCAAAAATACAGGGGTCGCGGAGACCCAGTACTTC. It specifies CASSKNTGVAETQYF.

This clonotype was seen more than once but under ten times. A far larger clone is a single base away, which makes a read error likely. V and J are TRBV6-9 and TRBJ2-2; D not certain. Deletions cut 3 bases from V and 0 bases from J, with 8 bases between. CDR3 length: 15 residues. Germline CDR1 reads MNHGY; CDR2 reads SVAAGI. The CDR3 region has the DNA TGTGCCAGCAGTTACCGCAGGTCGAACACCGGGGAGCTGTTTTTT. Amino acid sequence: CASSYRRSNTGELFF.

This clonotype was seen ten or more times. The V and J genes are TRBV4-2 and TRBJ2-1, with D unclear. Trimming removed 6 bases from V and 6 bases from J, with 9 bases in between. This CDR3 spans 12 amino acids. Looked up from germline, CDR1 is LGHNA and CDR2 is YNFKEQ. CDR3 loop: CASRGRTNEQFF. CDR3 bases: TGTGCCAGCAGGGGTAGAACCAATGAGCAGTTCTTC.

In its sample, this clonotype ranks as medium-sized (0.01 to 0.1%). The rearrangement uses TRBV27 and TRBJ2-1; D call uncertain. The V and J ends lost 2 bases and 7 bases respectively, with 12 bases between them. Germline CDR1 MNHEY, CDR2 SMNVEV (reference sequence). This CDR3 comprises 14 residues. For the CDR3, the DNA is TGTGCCAGCAGTTTAATACCCAACGCGAATGAGCAGTTCTTC. Protein: CASSLIPNANEQFF.

In its sample, this clonotype is medium-sized. The gene calls are TRBV20-1 and TRBJ1-2, with 10 bases aligning to TRBD1. J gave up 6 bases and V 5 bases, and 12 bases lay outside the gene matches. From germline, CDR1 is DFQATT and CDR2 SNEGSKA (reference sequence). CDR3 length: 15 residues. The chain's CDR3 is CSASQRQGARDGYTF. In DNA, the CDR3 is TGCAGTGCTTCCCAACGACAGGGGGCGAGGGATGGCTACACCTTC.

This clonotype has only one observation. Only one base separates this from a far larger clonotype, so it likely reflects a read error. The chain is built from TRBV6-4 and TRBJ1-1; no definite D call. Germline V gene data show CDR1 as MRHNA and CDR2 as SNTAGT. The CDR3 is made up of 15 amino acids. V lost 3 bases, J lost 2 bases, and 13 bases lay in between. CDR3 sequence reads: CASSEAWHGNTEAFF. The CDR3 DNA sequence: TGTGCCAGCAGTGAAGCTTGGCATGGAAACACTGAAGCTTTCTTT.

Comment on this clonotype: A far more abundant clone sits one base away, making this likely a read error. This chain links TRBV6-4 with TRBJ2-7; no firm D call. The CDR3 has 15 residues. Germline CDR1 is MRHNA and CDR2 is SNTAGT. The chain's CDR3 is CASSYSPARSYDQYF. DNA for the CDR3: TGTGCCAGCAGTTACTCACCTGCCAGATCCTACGATCAGTACTTC.

The count of this clonotype is one. A read error is the likely source, as a far larger clone sits one nucleotide away. The chain is built from TRBV6-9 and TRBJ2-5; 9 bases are shared with TRBD1. The germline V gene encodes CDR1 MNHGY and CDR2 SVAAGI. The V and J ends lost 7 bases and 5 bases, in that order; junction bases with no gene match: 8. This CDR3 contains 14 residues. The CDR3 reads CASIPGQGVETQYF. CDR3 DNA sequence: TGTGCCAGCATCCCGGGACAGGGAGTGGAGACCCAGTACTTC.

This clonotype counts as medium-sized. This chain links TRBV11-2 with TRBJ2-1; 10 bases map to TRBD2. The length of the CDR3 is 15 residues. Germline V gene lookup returns CDR1 SGHAT and CDR2 FQNNGV. V gave up 5 bases and J gave up 5 bases; unmatched junction bases: 6. This chain's CDR3 is CASSRGLAVNNEQFF. In nucleotides, the CDR3 is TGTGCCAGCAGCCGCGGACTAGCGGTAAACAATGAGCAGTTCTTC.

This chain uses TRBV30 with TRBJ1-2; D is uncertain. This CDR3 comprises 13 residues. CDR1 GTSNPN and CDR2 SVGIG come from the germline V gene (reference sequence). V lost 0 bases to trimming and J lost 2 bases, with 7 bases between them. Here the CDR3 DNA reads TGTGCCTGGAGTGTAAACAGCAACTATGGCTACACCTTC. Its protein is CAWSVNSNYGYTF.

The V call is TRBV6-1, the J call TRBJ2-7; TRBD2 is a possible D gene (5 bases). Germline V gene data show CDR1 as MNHNS and CDR2 as SASEGT. CDR3 length: 15 residues. Trimming shortened V by 7 bases and J by 0 bases, and 16 bases separated the two germline ends. The CDR3 protein is CASTSVGVFSYEQYF. The CDR3 DNA follows: TGTGCCAGCACCTCAGTCGGGGTTTTCTCCTACGAGCAGTACTTC.

CDR3 nucleotide sequence: TGCGCCAGCAGCCATCGACTAGCGGGAGACTACGAGCAGTACTTC. This gives the protein CASSHRLAGDYEQYF. This rearrangement joins TRBV4-1 to TRBJ2-7, with TRBD2 matching 12 bases. CDR1 is MGHRA and CDR2 is YSYEKL in the germline V gene. V trimming: 3 bases; J trimming: 3 bases; junction bases outside the gene matches: 3. This CDR3 has 15 amino acids.

This chain uses TRBV7-3 with TRBJ2-1; tentatively, D is TRBD1 or TRBD2 (5 bases each). This CDR3 spans 15 amino acids. V was trimmed by 0 bases and J by 9 bases, leaving 15 bases between them. Germline CDR1 reads SGHTA; CDR2 reads FQGTGA. CDR3 region: CASSLTLGSGGEQFF. The CDR3 nucleotides are TGTGCCAGCAGCTTAACTCTGGGGTCTGGGGGTGAGCAGTTCTTC.

This clonotype occurred many times. The chain has TRBV19 and TRBJ1-4; D is unclear. Trimming removed 10 bases from V and 0 bases from J, with 15 bases in between. Germline assignment: CDR1 LNHDA and CDR2 SQIVND (reference sequence). CDR3 length: 15 residues. The CDR3 sequence is CATKAFPATNEKLFF. The CDR3 DNA reads TGTGCCACCAAGGCTTTCCCGGCAACTAATGAAAAACTGTTTTTT.

The chain carries TRBV7-3 and TRBJ2-1; no reliable D call. The CDR3 consists of 15 residues. Germline V gives CDR1 SGHTA, CDR2 FQGTGA. Trimming removed 5 bases at V and 3 bases at J, with 14 bases between. This chain's CDR3 is CASSPLSGVYNEQFF. CDR3 coding DNA: TGTGCCAGCAGCCCCCTATCTGGAGTCTACAATGAGCAGTTCTTC.

The rearrangement links TRBV11-2 to TRBJ2-5; no clear D. Trimming cost V 5 bases and J 5 bases, with 15 bases left between them. The germline gives CDR1 SGHAT, CDR2 FQNNGV. The CDR3 runs 14 residues. The CDR3 bases are TGTGCCAGCAGCCCGGGCCTGATTTCGGAGACCCAGTACTTC. Protein sequence: CASSPGLISETQYF.

The chain employs TRBV7-3 and TRBJ2-1; D not resolved. This CDR3 region has 11 residues. Germline lookup yields CDR1 SGHTA and CDR2 FQGTGA. V lost 5 bases and J 5 bases, leaving 4 bases between the germline ends. This CDR3 is CASSTNNEQFF. For the CDR3, the DNA is TGTGCCAGCAGCACAAACAATGAGCAGTTCTTC.

In its sample, this clonotype was seen a few times. A read error may explain this, as a much larger clone is one base away. The chain uses TRBV2 and TRBJ2-2, with 7 bases lining up with TRBD1. V shed 6 bases and J 9 bases; nucleotides not matched to a gene: 7. Germline loops: CDR1 SNHLY, CDR2 FYNNEI. This CDR3 contains 13 residues. DNA for the CDR3: TGTGCCAGCAGACAGGGGTCCGCCAGGGAGCTGTTTTTT. It translates to CASRQGSARELFF.

Comment on this clonotype: This clone may be a read error of a much larger clone one base away. The chain carries TRBV6-1 and TRBJ1-4; D unclear. The length of the CDR3 is 18 residues. Per the germline V gene, CDR1 is MNHNS and CDR2 is SASEGT. Here the CDR3 DNA reads TGTTCCAGCAGTGAAATCGCTGGCCCGGGGAGCGGCAGAGAAAAACTGTTTTTT. This encodes CSSSEIAGPGSGREKLFF.

In its sample, this clonotype ranks as medium-sized. V usage is TRBV6-1 and J usage is TRBJ2-2, with TRBD2 identical over 7 bases. Germline values: CDR1 MNHNS, CDR2 SASEGT. V gave up 10 bases and J gave up 1 base; unmatched junction bases: 12. The length of the CDR3 is 16 residues. For the CDR3, the DNA is TGTGCCACCTACAAGGGACTACTGAGGAACACCGGGGAGCTGTTTTTT. Its translation: CATYKGLLRNTGELFF.

There are many counts of this clonotype. This chain uses TRBV10-3 with TRBJ2-7, with TRBD2 matching 8 bases. The germline CDR1 and CDR2 sequences are ENHRY and SYGVKD. The ends lost 8 bases at V and 6 bases at J; junction bases unmatched: 3. CDR3 length equals 11 residues. The CDR3 loop reads CAISAGVEQYF. The DNA of the CDR3 is TGTGCCATCTCAGCGGGAGTCGAGCAGTACTTC.

This chain uses TRBV6-1 with TRBJ2-7; TRBD2 agrees at 9 bases. CDR1 and CDR2 from the germline V gene are MNHNS and SASEGT. CDR3 size: 14 residues. The junction had 5 bases not matched to a gene; V was cut back by 7 bases and J by 1 base. The CDR3 bases are TGTGCCAGCAAGCGGGAGGAGTTTTCCTACGAGCAGTACTTC. It translates to CASKREEFSYEQYF.